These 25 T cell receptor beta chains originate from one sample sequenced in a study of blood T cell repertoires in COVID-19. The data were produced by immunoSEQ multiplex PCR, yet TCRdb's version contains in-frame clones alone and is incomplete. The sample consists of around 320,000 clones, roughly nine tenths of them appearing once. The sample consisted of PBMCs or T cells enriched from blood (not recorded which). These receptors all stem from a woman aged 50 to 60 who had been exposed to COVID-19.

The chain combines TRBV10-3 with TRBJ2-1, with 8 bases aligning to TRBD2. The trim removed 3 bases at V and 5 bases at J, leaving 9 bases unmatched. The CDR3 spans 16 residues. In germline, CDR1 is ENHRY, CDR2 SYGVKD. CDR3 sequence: CAISDLAGGPNNEQFF. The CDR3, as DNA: TGTGCCATCAGTGATTTGGCGGGGGGTCCCAACAATGAGCAGTTCTTC.

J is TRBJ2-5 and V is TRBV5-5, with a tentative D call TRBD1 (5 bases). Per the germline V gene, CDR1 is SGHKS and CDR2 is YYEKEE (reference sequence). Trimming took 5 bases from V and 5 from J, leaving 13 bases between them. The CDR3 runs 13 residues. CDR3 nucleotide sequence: TGTGCCAGCAGTTCCAGGGTTGGGGAGACCCAGTACTTC. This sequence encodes CASSSRVGETQYF.

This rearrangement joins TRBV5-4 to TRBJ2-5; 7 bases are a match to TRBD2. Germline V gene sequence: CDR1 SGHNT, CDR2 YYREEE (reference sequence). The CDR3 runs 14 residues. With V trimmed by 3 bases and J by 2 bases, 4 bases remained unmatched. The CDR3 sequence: CASSSGGIQETQYF. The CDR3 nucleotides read TGTGCCAGCAGCTCGGGGGGAATACAAGAGACCCAGTACTTC.

The CDR3 sequence is CASTTIKSYEQYF. As DNA, the CDR3 is TGTGCCAGCACGACAATTAAGTCCTACGAGCAGTACTTC. V and J are TRBV28 and TRBJ2-7; D not resolved. This CDR3 has 13 residues. CDR1 and CDR2 (germline): MDHEN, SYDVKM. Trimming left V 7 bases short and J 1 base short, with 11 bases between.

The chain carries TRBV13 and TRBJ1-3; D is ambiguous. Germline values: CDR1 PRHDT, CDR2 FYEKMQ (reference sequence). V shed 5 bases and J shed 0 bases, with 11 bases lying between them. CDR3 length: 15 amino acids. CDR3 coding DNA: TGTGCCAGCAGCAGCTACGGGTTCTCTGGAAACACCATATATTTT. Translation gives CASSSYGFSGNTIYF.

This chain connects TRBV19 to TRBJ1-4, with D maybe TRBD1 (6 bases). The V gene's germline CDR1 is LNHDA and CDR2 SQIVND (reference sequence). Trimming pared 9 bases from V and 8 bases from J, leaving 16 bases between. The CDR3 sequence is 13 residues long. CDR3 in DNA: TGTGCCAGCTCGGTCAACAGGGACGAAAAACTGTTTTTT. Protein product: CASSVNRDEKLFF.

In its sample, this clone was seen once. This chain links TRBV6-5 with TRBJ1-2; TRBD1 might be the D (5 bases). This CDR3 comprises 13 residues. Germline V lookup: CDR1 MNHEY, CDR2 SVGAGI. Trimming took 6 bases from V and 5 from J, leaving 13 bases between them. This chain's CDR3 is CASRSGGTYGYTF. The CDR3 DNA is TGTGCCAGCAGATCCGGGGGAACATATGGCTACACCTTC.

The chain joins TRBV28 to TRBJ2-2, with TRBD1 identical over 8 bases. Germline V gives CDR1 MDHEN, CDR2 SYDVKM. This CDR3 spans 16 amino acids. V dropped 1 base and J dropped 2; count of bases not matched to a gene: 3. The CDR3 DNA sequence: TGTGCCAGCAGTTTATTTGGACAGGGAAACACCGGGGAGCTGTTTTTT. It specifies CASSLFGQGNTGELFF.

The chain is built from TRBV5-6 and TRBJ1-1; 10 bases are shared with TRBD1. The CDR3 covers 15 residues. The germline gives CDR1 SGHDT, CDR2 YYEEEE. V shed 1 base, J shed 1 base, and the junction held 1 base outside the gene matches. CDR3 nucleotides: TGTGCCAGCAGCTTGTGGGACAGGGGGAACACTGAAGCTTTCTTT. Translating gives CASSLWDRGNTEAFF.

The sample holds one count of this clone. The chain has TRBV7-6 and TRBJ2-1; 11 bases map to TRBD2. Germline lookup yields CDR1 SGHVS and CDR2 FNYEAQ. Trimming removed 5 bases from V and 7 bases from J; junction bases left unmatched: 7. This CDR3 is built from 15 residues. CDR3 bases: TGTGCCAGCAGCCCTAGACTAGCGGGGCAGAATGAGCAGTTCTTC. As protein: CASSPRLAGQNEQFF. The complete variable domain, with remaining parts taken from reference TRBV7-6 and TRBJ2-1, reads GAGVSQSPRYKVTKRGQDVALRCDPISGHVSLYWYRQALGQGPEFLTYFNYEAQQDKSGLPNDRFSAERPEGSISTLTIQRTEQRDSAMYRCASSPRLAGQNEQFFGPGTRLTVL.

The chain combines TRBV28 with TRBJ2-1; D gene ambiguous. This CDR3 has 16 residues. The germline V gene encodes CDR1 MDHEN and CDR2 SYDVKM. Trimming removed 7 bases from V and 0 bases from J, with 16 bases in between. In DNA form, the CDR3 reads TGTGCCAGCAAGTCAGCCAGTTGGAGCTCCTACAATGAGCAGTTCTTC. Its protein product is CASKSASWSSYNEQFF. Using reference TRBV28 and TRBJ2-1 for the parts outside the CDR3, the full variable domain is DVKVTQSSRYLVKRTGEKVFLECVQDMDHENMFWYRQDPGLGLRLIYFSYDVKMKEKGDIPEGYSVSREKKERFSLILESASTNQTSMYLCASKSASWSSYNEQFFGPGTRLTVL.

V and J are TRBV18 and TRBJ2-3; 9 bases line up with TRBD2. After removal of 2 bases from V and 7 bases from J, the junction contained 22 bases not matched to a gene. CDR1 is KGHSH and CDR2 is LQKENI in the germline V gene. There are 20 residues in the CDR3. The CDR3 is CASSPGPAGGFDTPSYTQYF. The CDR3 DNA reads TGTGCCAGCTCACCAGGGCCAGCGGGGGGTTTTGACACACCCTCTTATACGCAGTATTTT.

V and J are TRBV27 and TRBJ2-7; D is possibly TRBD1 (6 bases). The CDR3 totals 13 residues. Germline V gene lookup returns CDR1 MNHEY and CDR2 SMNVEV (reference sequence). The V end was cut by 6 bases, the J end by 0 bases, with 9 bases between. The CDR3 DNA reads TGTGCCAGCAGACTACAGGGCTCCTACGAGCAGTACTTC. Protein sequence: CASRLQGSYEQYF.

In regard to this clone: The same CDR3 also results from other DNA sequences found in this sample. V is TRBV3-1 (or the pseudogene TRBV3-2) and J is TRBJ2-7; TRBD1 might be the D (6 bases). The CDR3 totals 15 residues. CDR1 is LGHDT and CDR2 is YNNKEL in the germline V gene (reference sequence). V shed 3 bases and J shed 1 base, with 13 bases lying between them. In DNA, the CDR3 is TGTGCCAGCAGCCAGGCTGGCCAGGGGTCCTACGAGCAGTACTTC. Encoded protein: CASSQAGQGSYEQYF.

The DNA of the CDR3 is TGTGCCAGCAGCTCCGACGGAGATTTCAATCAGCCCCAGCATTTT. Its protein is CASSSDGDFNQPQHF. The chain links TRBV7-2 to TRBJ1-5; D ambiguous. Germline V gene sequence: CDR1 SGHTA, CDR2 FQGNSA. V lost 4 bases, J lost 3 bases, and 13 bases lay in between. The CDR3 consists of 15 residues.

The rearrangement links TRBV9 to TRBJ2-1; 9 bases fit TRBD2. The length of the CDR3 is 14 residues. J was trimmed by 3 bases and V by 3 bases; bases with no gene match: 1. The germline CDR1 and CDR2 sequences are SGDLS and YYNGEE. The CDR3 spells CASSGTSDYNEQFF. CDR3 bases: TGTGCCAGCAGCGGGACTAGCGACTACAATGAGCAGTTCTTC.

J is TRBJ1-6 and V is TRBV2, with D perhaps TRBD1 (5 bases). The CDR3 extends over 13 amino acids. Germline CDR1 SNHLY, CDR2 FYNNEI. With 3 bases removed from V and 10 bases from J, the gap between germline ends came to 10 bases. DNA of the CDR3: TGTGCCAGCAGTGACGGGGCGGGGTCACCCCTCCACTTT. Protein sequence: CASSDGAGSPLHF.

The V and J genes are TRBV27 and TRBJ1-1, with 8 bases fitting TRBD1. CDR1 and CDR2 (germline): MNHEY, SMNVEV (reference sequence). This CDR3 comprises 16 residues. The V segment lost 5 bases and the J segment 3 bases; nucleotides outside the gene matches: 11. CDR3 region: CASSTTGGGRDTEAFF. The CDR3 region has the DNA TGTGCCAGCAGTACCACAGGGGGAGGGCGGGACACTGAAGCTTTCTTT.

CDR3 in DNA: TGCGCCAGCAGTACCGGGACAGGGGAGAATTCACCCCTCCACTTT. This gives the protein CASSTGTGENSPLHF. The chain uses TRBV5-1 and TRBJ1-6; 10 nucleotides line up with TRBD1. Germline V lookup: CDR1 SGHRS, CDR2 YFSETQ. V trimming: 5 bases; J trimming: 7 bases; junction bases outside the gene matches: 6. The CDR3 has 15 amino acids.

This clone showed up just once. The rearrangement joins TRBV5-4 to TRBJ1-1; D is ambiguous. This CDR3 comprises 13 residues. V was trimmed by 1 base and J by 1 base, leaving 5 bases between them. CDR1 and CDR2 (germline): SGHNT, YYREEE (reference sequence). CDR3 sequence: CASSLSENTEAFF. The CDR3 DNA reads TGTGCCAGCAGCTTGTCAGAGAACACTGAAGCTTTCTTT.

CDR3 bases: TGTGCCAGCAGCGTAGACGGACAGGGTACCTATGGCTACACCTTC. It encodes CASSVDGQGTYGYTF. This chain links TRBV9 with TRBJ1-2; TRBD1 aligns across 8 bases. Germline V lookup: CDR1 SGDLS, CDR2 YYNGEE. The J segment lost 4 bases and the V segment lost 0 bases, leaving 5 bases of the junction unmatched. The CDR3 spans 15 residues.

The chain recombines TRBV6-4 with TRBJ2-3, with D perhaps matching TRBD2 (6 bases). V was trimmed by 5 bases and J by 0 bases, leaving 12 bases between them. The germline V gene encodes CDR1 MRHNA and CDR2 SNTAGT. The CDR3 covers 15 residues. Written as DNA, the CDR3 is TGTGCCAGCAGTCCGGGGGTTTCTAGCACAGATACGCAGTATTTT. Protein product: CASSPGVSSTDTQYF.

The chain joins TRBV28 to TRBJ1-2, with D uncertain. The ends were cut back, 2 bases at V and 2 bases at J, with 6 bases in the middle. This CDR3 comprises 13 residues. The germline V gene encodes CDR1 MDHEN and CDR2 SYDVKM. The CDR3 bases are TGTGCCAGCAGTTTAGTCCAGAACTATGGCTACACCTTC. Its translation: CASSLVQNYGYTF.

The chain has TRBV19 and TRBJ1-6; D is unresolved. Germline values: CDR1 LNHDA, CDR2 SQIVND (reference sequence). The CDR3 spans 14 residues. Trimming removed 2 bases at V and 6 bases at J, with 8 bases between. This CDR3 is CASSISTFNSPLHF. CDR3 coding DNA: TGTGCCAGTAGTATATCGACTTTTAATTCACCCCTCCACTTT.

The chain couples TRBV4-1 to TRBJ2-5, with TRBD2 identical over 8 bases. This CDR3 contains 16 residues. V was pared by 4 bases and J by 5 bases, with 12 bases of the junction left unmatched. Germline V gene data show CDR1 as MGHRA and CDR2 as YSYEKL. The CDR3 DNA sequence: TGCGCCAGCAGCCGGGGGAACGGGGGGGCCCGGGAGACCCAGTACTTC. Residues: CASSRGNGGARETQYF.